These T cell receptor beta chains were read from a single sample in a study of neurological immune-mediated disorders. TCRdb re-called the 5' RACE reads through MiXCR, storing one row per CDR3 protein. Of tens of thousands of distinct CDR3 sequences in the sample, about a tenth were seen once. The sample was PBMCs. These TCRs come from a man aged 25 to 40 in good health. Both conserved end residues are part of each CDR3. Each record gives: J gene, clone size, V gene, D gene, CDR3 protein, CDR3 DNA. A D gene is named only where the DNA matches it firmly. Clone size, where shown, is once, few, many, or a class for clones that have expanded.

j_call: TRBJ2-1; clone_size: many; v_call: TRBV24-1; d_call: NA; cdr3_aa: CATSDHRTTSYNEQFF; cdr3_nt: TGTGCCACCAGTGACCACCGGACCACCTCCTACAATGAGCAGTTCTTC
j_call: TRBJ2-7; clone_size: many; v_call: TRBV28; d_call: NA; cdr3_aa: CASTIGTYEQYF; cdr3_nt: TGTGCCAGCACCATAGGGACCTACGAGCAGTACTTC
j_call: TRBJ1-5; clone_size: many; v_call: TRBV10-2; d_call: TRBD1; cdr3_aa: CASSSDRGRFQPQHF; cdr3_nt: TGCGCCAGCAGCTCGGACAGGGGGAGGTTTCAGCCCCAGCATTTT
j_call: TRBJ1-2; clone_size: NA; v_call: TRBV28; d_call: NA; cdr3_aa: CASSRTVSNYGYTF; cdr3_nt: TGTGCCAGCAGTCGGACAGTGTCCAACTATGGCTACACCTTC
j_call: TRBJ2-5; clone_size: many; v_call: TRBV25-1; d_call: NA; cdr3_aa: CASSGTKETQYF; cdr3_nt: TGTGCCAGCAGTGGGACAAAAGAGACCCAGTACTTC
j_call: TRBJ2-3; clone_size: many; v_call: TRBV20-1; d_call: NA; cdr3_aa: CSAIRTDTQYF; cdr3_nt: TGCAGTGCTATACGCACAGATACGCAGTATTTT
j_call: TRBJ1-1; clone_size: many; v_call: TRBV20-1; d_call: NA; cdr3_aa: CSARDWKGMDTEAFF; cdr3_nt: TGCAGTGCTAGAGATTGGAAGGGAATGGACACTGAAGCTTTCTTT
j_call: TRBJ2-3; clone_size: many; v_call: TRBV6-1; d_call: NA; cdr3_aa: CASSLTVGAADTQYF; cdr3_nt: TGTGCCAGCAGTTTGACGGTGGGCGCGGCAGATACGCAGTATTTT
j_call: TRBJ2-3; clone_size: NA; v_call: TRBV5-1; d_call: NA; cdr3_aa: CASSFMDTQYF; cdr3_nt: TGCGCCAGCAGCTTTATGGATACGCAGTATTTT
j_call: TRBJ2-3; clone_size: many; v_call: TRBV29-1; d_call: NA; cdr3_aa: CSAEGDSTDTQYF; cdr3_nt: TGCAGCGCTGAGGGGGATAGCACAGATACGCAGTATTTT
j_call: TRBJ1-5; clone_size: NA; v_call: TRBV7-2; d_call: NA; cdr3_aa: CASSPFIGQPQHF; cdr3_nt: TGTGCCAGCAGCCCGTTCATCGGACAGCCCCAGCATTTT